These 29 T cell receptor beta chains originate from one sample sequenced in a study of CD8+ T cells in alopecia areata. Extraction of RNA preceded its reverse transcription into cDNA, which served as the sequencing template. Sequencing was performed with immunoSEQ multiplex PCR; in TCRdb, only in-frame clones are kept and a portion is missing. The data show nearly 110,000 clones, with 65% to 85% seen just once and over 20% held by the top ten. Treatment: oral pan-JAK inhibitor, 5-10 mg twice daily. The source was CD8+ T cells sorted from blood, collected at week 24, from a patient treated with tofacitinib. All receptors come from a human donor with alopecia areata.

The CDR3 nucleotides are TGTGCCAGCAGCAAAGAGGGACAGGACTTAGCTGGGGCCAACGTCCTGACTTTC. It is translated as CASSKEGQDLAGANVLTF. The rearrangement joins TRBV21-1 to TRBJ2-6; the table's D call, TRBD1, was not checked against the DNA. TRBV21-1 is an annotated pseudogene. The CDR3 extends over 18 amino acids.

The genes are TRBV7-3 and TRBJ2-3, with 12 bases fitting TRBD2. Per the germline V gene, CDR1 is SGHTA and CDR2 is FQGTGA. V gave up 4 bases and J gave up 6 bases; unmatched junction bases: 5. The CDR3 totals 15 residues. CDR3 bases: TGTGCCAGCAGCTCGACTAGCGGGGGCTTGGATACGCAGTATTTT. Its protein product is CASSSTSGGLDTQYF.

On this clone: This same CDR3 is encoded by further DNA sequences in the sample. The rearrangement uses TRBV29-1 and TRBJ2-3; 10 bases match TRBD2. V trimming: 0 bases; J trimming: 0 bases; junction bases outside the gene matches: 15. The CDR3 is made up of 20 amino acids. The V gene's germline CDR1 is SQVTM and CDR2 ANQGSEA. The CDR3 region is CSVEDRRLAGVSLSTDTQYF. The CDR3 nucleotides read TGCAGCGTTGAAGATCGAAGGCTAGCGGGGGTCTCTCTAAGCACAGATACGCAGTATTTT.

This clone was picked up one time. The chain is built from TRBV4-2 and TRBJ2-3; D unresolved. Germline V lookup: CDR1 LGHNA, CDR2 YNFKEQ. The CDR3 length is 12 residues. V lost 0 bases to trimming and J lost 10 bases, with 8 bases between them. The CDR3 DNA is TGTGCCAGCAGCCAAGATATAACAGCGCAGTATTTT. Translated, it gives CASSQDITAQYF.

The chain links TRBV27 to TRBJ2-1, with D unresolved. The V and J ends lost 2 bases and 7 bases respectively, with 15 bases between them. The CDR3 is 15 residues long. Germline V gene data show CDR1 as MNHEY and CDR2 as SMNVEV (reference sequence). CDR3 protein: CASSLIDSVVNEQFF. DNA of the CDR3: TGTGCCAGCAGTTTAATTGACTCAGTGGTAAATGAGCAGTTCTTC.

This clone was found once. The V gene is TRBV5-4, the J gene TRBJ2-1; D is possibly TRBD2 (5 bases). The germline gives CDR1 SGHNT, CDR2 YYREEE (reference sequence). The CDR3 is 12 residues long. The V gene lost 4 bases and the J gene lost 8 bases, with 10 bases spanning the gap. The CDR3 loop reads CASSLGMDEQFF. Here the CDR3 DNA reads TGTGCCAGCAGCCTCGGGATGGATGAGCAGTTCTTC.

The chain joins TRBV4-1 to TRBJ2-2; D is uncertain. The CDR3 has 16 residues. The germline V and J ends were trimmed by 0 bases and 2 bases, with 10 bases remaining between them. Germline CDR1 and CDR2: MGHRA and YSYEKL. The CDR3 loop is CASSQERHFNTGELFF. The CDR3 nucleotides are TGCGCCAGCAGCCAAGAGCGACACTTTAACACCGGGGAGCTGTTTTTT.

The chain employs TRBV9 and TRBJ2-5, with 8 bases aligning to TRBD1. The J call may be mistaken, given a closer DNA end match to TRBJ2-7. The CDR3 has 14 amino acids. Germline assignment: CDR1 SGDLS and CDR2 YYNGEE. In DNA, the CDR3 is TGTGCCAGCAGCGGGACAGGGAACCCCTCCGAGCAGTACTTC. It is translated as CASSGTGNPSEQYF.

The chain carries TRBV7-9 and TRBJ2-7, with 8 bases lining up with TRBD1. Germline values: CDR1 SEHNR, CDR2 FQNEAQ (reference sequence). V was clipped by 5 bases and J by 2 bases; unmatched bases: 8. The CDR3 has 15 residues. DNA of the CDR3: TGTGCCAGCAGCCCCACGACAGGGGTCCCCTACGAGCAGTACTTC. It yields the protein CASSPTTGVPYEQYF.

The chain is built from TRBV2 and TRBJ2-2; D unclear. V lost 1 base and J 0 bases, leaving 3 bases between the germline ends. Germline V gene sequence: CDR1 SNHLY, CDR2 FYNNEI. The CDR3 runs to 14 residues. The CDR3 protein is CASSEEANTGELFF. In nucleotides, the CDR3 is TGTGCCAGCAGTGAAGAGGCGAACACCGGGGAGCTGTTTTTT.

J is TRBJ2-7 and V is TRBV7-2; D could derive from TRBD1 or TRBD2 (5 bases each). Trimming cost V 5 bases and J 4 bases, with 21 bases left between them. In germline, CDR1 is SGHTA, CDR2 FQGNSA. This CDR3 has 16 residues. In DNA, the CDR3 is TGTGCCAGCAGCCAATCCGGGACCCTCGCCTGGTACGAGCAGTACTTC. This codes for CASSQSGTLAWYEQYF.

This rearrangement joins TRBV7-8 to TRBJ2-7, with 10 bases that match TRBD2. Germline CDR1 is SGHVS and CDR2 is FQNEAQ. This CDR3 has 16 residues. V was clipped by 4 bases and J by 6 bases; unmatched bases: 12. CDR3 in amino acids: CASSSRSTSGFPEQYF. The CDR3 DNA reads as TGTGCCAGCAGCTCCCGCTCGACTAGCGGGTTCCCCGAGCAGTACTTC.

The table lists this clone with a few counts. The gene calls are TRBV15 and TRBJ2-2; D perhaps matches TRBD1 (5 bases). CDR1 and CDR2 from the germline V gene are LNHNV and YYDKDF (reference sequence). This CDR3 region has 13 residues. V was pared by 7 bases and J by 7 bases, with 13 bases between. CDR3 nucleotide sequence: TGTGCCACCAAACAGGCGGTAAACGGGGAGCTGTTTTTT. Its protein is CATKQAVNGELFF.

This rearrangement joins TRBV4-1 to TRBJ2-2; D is perhaps TRBD1 or TRBD2 (5 bases each). The CDR3 extends over 13 amino acids. Between the trimmed V and J ends, which lost 2 bases and 8 bases, there was a span of 9 bases. The germline V gene has CDR1 MGHRA and CDR2 YSYEKL. This chain's CDR3 is CASSQLGVGELFF. The CDR3 DNA sequence: TGCGCCAGCAGCCAATTGGGGGTAGGGGAGCTGTTTTTT.

The table lists this clone with a few counts. V and J are TRBV6-1 and TRBJ2-7, with D possibly matching TRBD1 (6 bases). This CDR3 contains 12 residues. CDR1 and CDR2 (germline): MNHNS, SASEGT. The V end was cut by 4 bases, the J end by 7 bases, with 11 bases between. The CDR3 coding sequence is TGTGCCAGCAGTGTACGAGGGGGAGAGCAGTACTTC. Protein product: CASSVRGGEQYF.

The rearrangement joins TRBV18 to TRBJ1-1, with a tentative D call TRBD1 (6 bases). Per germline, CDR1 KGHSH and CDR2 LQKENI. The CDR3 runs 16 residues. V lost 5 bases, J lost 0 bases, and 16 bases lay in between. The CDR3 DNA reads as TGTGCCAGCTCAACAGGGTTGAGGGGGTTGAACACTGAAGCTTTCTTT. It yields the protein CASSTGLRGLNTEAFF.

V usage is TRBV4-3 and J usage is TRBJ2-3; unclear D gene. The germline CDR1 and CDR2 sequences are LGHNA and YSLEER. Trimming cost V 0 bases and J 3 bases, with 7 bases left between them. The CDR3 is 14 amino acids. CDR3 protein: CASSQEGLTDTQYF. In DNA, the CDR3 is TGCGCCAGCAGCCAAGAGGGGTTGACAGATACGCAGTATTTT.

The genes are TRBV6-1 and TRBJ1-5, with 9 bases aligning to TRBD1. The CDR3 extends over 17 amino acids. Looked up from germline, CDR1 is MNHNS and CDR2 is SASEGT. The trim removed 4 bases at V and 5 bases at J, leaving 12 bases unmatched. CDR3 coding DNA: TGTGCCAGCAGTGCCGGGACAGGGAAAGGGGTATATCAGCCCCAGCATTTT. Its protein product is CASSAGTGKGVYQPQHF.

This clone turned up a few times. J is TRBJ1-2 and V is TRBV29-1; D is undetermined. Trimming stripped 6 bases from V and 0 bases from J, with 11 bases between. The CDR3 sequence is 13 residues long. Germline CDR1 and CDR2: SQVTM and ANQGSEA. The CDR3, as DNA: TGCAGCGTCCGGGTCTCAGCTAACTATGGCTACACCTTC. This codes for CSVRVSANYGYTF.

This clone has only a few counts. The chain combines TRBV27 with TRBJ2-7; TRBD1 is a possible D gene (7 bases). The V end was cut by 5 bases, the J end by 1 base, with 9 bases between. CDR3 size: 13 residues. The germline V gene encodes CDR1 MNHEY and CDR2 SMNVEV (reference sequence). The CDR3 DNA reads as TGTGCCAGCAGTGCAGGGGGGTCCTACGAGCAGTACTTC. Its translation is CASSAGGSYEQYF.

The chain combines TRBV7-9 with TRBJ2-7; 11 nucleotides align to TRBD2. The germline CDR1 and CDR2 sequences are SEHNR and FQNEAQ (reference sequence). The CDR3 sequence is 17 residues long. Trimming cost V 5 bases and J 0 bases; bases outside gene matches: 9. The CDR3 DNA sequence: TGTGCCAGCAGCCCAACTAGCGGGGGCACCAGCTCCTACGAGCAGTACTTC. Protein sequence: CASSPTSGGTSSYEQYF.

V gene TRBV19 combines with J gene TRBJ2-7; D remains unclear. Trimming removed 0 bases from V and 2 bases from J, with 11 bases in between. CDR3 size: 15 residues. From germline, CDR1 is LNHDA and CDR2 SQIVND (reference sequence). The CDR3 loop is CASSIEGRSTYEQYF. CDR3 bases: TGTGCCAGTAGTATAGAGGGCAGGAGCACCTACGAGCAGTACTTC.

The chain employs TRBV29-1 and TRBJ2-7; D is unresolved. This CDR3 has 11 residues. CDR1 SQVTM and CDR2 ANQGSEA come from the germline V gene. CDR3 sequence: CPGITSYEQYF. In nucleotides, the CDR3 is TGCCCTGGCATTACCTCCTACGAGCAGTACTTC.

In this sample, this clone turned up once. The chain is built from TRBV7-6 and TRBJ2-5; D possibly matches TRBD1 or TRBD2 (6 bases each). V was trimmed by 1 base and J by 5 bases, leaving 11 bases between them. The V gene's germline CDR1 is SGHVS and CDR2 FNYEAQ. This CDR3 is built from 14 residues. The CDR3 sequence: CASSLGRGGETQYF. As DNA, the CDR3 is TGTGCCAGCAGCTTAGGACGAGGGGGGGAGACCCAGTACTTC.

The chain combines TRBV4-1 with TRBJ2-1, with TRBD2 identical over 8 bases. Trimming removed 3 bases from V and 5 bases from J; junction bases left unmatched: 9. CDR3 length equals 16 residues. Germline V gene lookup returns CDR1 MGHRA and CDR2 YSYEKL. The DNA of the CDR3 is TGCGCCAGCAGCCACCCCGTGCGGGGGGTAGACAATGAGCAGTTCTTC. This gives the protein CASSHPVRGVDNEQFF.

This chain joins TRBV11-2 and TRBJ2-1; D remains ambiguous. Trimming pared 4 bases from V and 4 bases from J, leaving 14 bases between. The CDR3 consists of 15 residues. CDR1 SGHAT and CDR2 FQNNGV come from the germline V gene. This CDR3 is CASSSYQVSYNEQFF. CDR3 nucleotide sequence: TGTGCCAGCAGCTCCTACCAGGTATCGTACAATGAGCAGTTCTTC.

The chain joins TRBV4-3 to TRBJ2-1; D may be TRBD2 (6 bases). Germline values: CDR1 LGHNA, CDR2 YSLEER. This CDR3 comprises 14 residues. Trimming left V 2 bases short and J 9 bases short, with 14 bases between. CDR3 sequence reads: CASSQLSGRGEQFF. CDR3 nucleotides: TGCGCCAGCAGCCAACTAAGCGGGCGCGGTGAGCAGTTCTTC.

This clone was counted between two and nine times. The V gene is TRBV21-1, the J gene TRBJ2-3; whether TRBD2, the table's D call, matches the DNA was not checked. TRBV21-1 is shown as a pseudogene. The CDR3 consists of 17 residues. The CDR3 DNA reads as TGTGCCAGCAGCCCGAAGGAGAGCCGCCAGAGCACAGATACGCAGTATTTT. It yields the protein CASSPKESRQSTDTQYF.

This chain joins TRBV6-5 and TRBJ1-1; TRBD1 matches at 7 bases. Per the germline V gene, CDR1 is MNHEY and CDR2 is SVGAGI. The CDR3 sequence is 13 residues long. V lost 5 bases and J lost 4; bases outside the gene matches: 4. Written as DNA, the CDR3 is TGTGCCAGCAGTCGACAGGGTGGCACTGAAGCTTTCTTT. Its protein is CASSRQGGTEAFF.